This is a list of T cell receptor beta chains from one sample in a study of blood T cell dynamics during melanoma immunotherapy. The method was immunoSEQ multiplex PCR; TCRdb's version includes in-frame clones alone and lacks a portion of them. The sample carries about 8,200 clones, 88% recorded once. This specimen consisted of blood, obtained from a patient treated with checkpoint blockade. The receptors derive from a human donor with melanoma. CDR3s include the opening cysteine and the closing phenylalanine or tryptophan. D genes are given only for firm matches. Size is omitted from some rows. Given values are once, few, many or a class for expanded clones.

v_call | clone_size | d_call | cdr3_aa
TRBV5-8 | few | NA | CASSLGVSNQPQHF
TRBV15 | NA | NA | CATSRDRSNTEAFF
TRBV10-1 | NA | TRBD1 | CATRRTGGSEAFF
TRBV2 | NA | NA | CASSGGSNQPQHF
TRBV2 | NA | NA | CASSLITSSYEQYF
TRBV7-2 | once | TRBD1 | CASSLDSGQGSGNTIYF
TRBV19 | NA | TRBD1 | CASSTAETGRYGYTF
TRBV7-6 | NA | NA | CASSSSLGHTEAFF
TRBV7-9 | NA | NA | CASSFGRETEAFF
TRBV5-4 | NA | TRBD2 | CASRPLAGGLDEQYF
TRBV6-6 | once | NA | CASSRDTGYEQYF
TRBV10-1 | NA | NA | CASRPGQNTEAFF
TRBV5-6 | NA | NA | CASSLAVWNTEAFF
TRBV5-1 | NA | NA | CASRRPGENTEAFF
TRBV20-1 | NA | NA | CSALQGQAFF
TRBV10-3 | NA | TRBD1 | CAISGDSLYGYTF
TRBV25-1 | NA | TRBD2 | CASRGPGLAGYEQYF
TRBV6-5 | NA | NA | CASSPGFYNEQFF
TRBV5-6 | NA | NA | CASSLLSAGTGELFF
TRBV5-6 | NA | TRBD1 | CASSLPGQGLDYGYTF
TRBV19 | NA | NA | CASSILWAGQSFQANEKLFF
TRBV27 | NA | NA | CASSSGTTNEKLFF
TRBV6-4 | NA | NA | CASSEGQNEQFF
TRBV4-1 | NA | TRBD1 | CASTSKGGGGNPEAFF
TRBV4-3 | once | NA | CASSPELEGITPYEQYF
TRBV4-1 | NA | TRBD1 | CASSPRQGDEQYF
TRBV7-8 | NA | TRBD2 | CASSFPLAGIYNEQFF
TRBV7-3 | few | NA | CASSLGQTPNSPLHF
TRBV28 | NA | NA | CASSLPGRSGEEAFF
TRBV10-3 | NA | TRBD1 | CAISDHGRGIYEQYF
TRBV7-2 | NA | TRBD1 | CASSSQGAGHRGGGYTF
TRBV7-3 | NA | NA | CASSPSRDTFYGYTF
TRBV27 | NA | TRBD1 | CASSFRQGYEQYF
TRBV5-1 | NA | NA | CASSLDRNTGELFF
TRBV18 | NA | NA | CASSPPGRRVPNTIYF
TRBV4-2 | NA | TRBD1 | CASSQGQGYREAFF
TRBV29-1 | once | TRBD1 | CSVGVGGQGAGEQYF
TRBV10-3 | once | NA | CAISVEGTNYGYTF
TRBV29-1 | NA | NA | CSGRGLNTEAFF
TRBV9 | NA | NA | CASTGTRNYGYTF
TRBV15 | NA | TRBD1 | CATSRGARQGVLFGYTF